Below are 26 T cell receptor beta chains sequenced from a single sample in a study of tumor and adjacent non-tumor tissue in lung cancer. This sample's RNA came from whole unsorted tissue. More than 3 cm separated this lung sample from the edge of the tumor. A modified ARM-PCR protocol with three rounds of nested PCR amplified TCRbeta. In TCRdb, the multiplex PCR reads were re-called with MiXCR into one record per CDR3 protein. Of 60,000 to 85,000 distinct CDR3 sequences in the sample, around 76% were seen once. The sequenced sample was distant non-tumor lung tissue. These receptors were taken from a man between 65 and 80 years old with non-small cell lung cancer.

A word on this clonotype: One end of the junction fails to match germline, which may point to a read error. The chain links TRBV4-1 to TRBJ1-1; 7 bases align to TRBD1. The CDR3 runs 15 residues. Germline CDR1 reads MGHRA; CDR2 reads YSYEKL. CDR3 sequence reads: CASSQRQGWNTEAFF. The CDR3 nucleotides are TGCGCCAGCAGCCAAAGACAGGGCTGGAACACTGAAGCCTTCTTT.

This chain joins TRBV11-3 and TRBJ2-3; D is uncertain. The DNA matches TRBJ1-5 better at its end, which makes the J call doubtful. CDR1 is SGHNT and CDR2 is YENEEA in the germline V gene. The CDR3 totals 17 residues. CDR3 nucleotide sequence: TGTGCCAGCAGCCTAAGGGAGTCTAGCGGGAGGGCGAAAACGCAGCATTTT. It codes for CASSLRESSGRAKTQHF.

For this clonotype: At one end the junction does not follow the germline gene, possibly because of a read error. The chain employs TRBV6-2 or TRBV6-3 and TRBJ1-1, with unresolved D. The CDR3 covers 15 residues. Germline CDR1 and CDR2: MNHEY and SVGEGT. The CDR3 DNA is TGTACCAGCAGTTTCCCAAGAGCCGTGAACACTGAATCTTTCTTT. Protein: CTSSFPRAVNTESFF.

Worth noting for this clonotype: A much more abundant neighbour one base away suggests this may be a read error. The chain has TRBV5-5 and TRBJ1-3, with D uncertain. The CDR3 has 16 amino acids. V was cut by 8 bases and J by 0 bases, with 18 bases left in between. Germline loops: CDR1 SGHKS, CDR2 YYEKEE (reference sequence). CDR3 DNA: TGTGCCAGGAGAGCCCCGGGCCTCTACTCTGGAAACACCATATATTTT. It specifies CARRAPGLYSGNTIYF.

Details on this clonotype: The junction and the germline gene differ at one end; a read error may be behind it. The rearrangement uses TRBV11-2 and TRBJ1-2; no clear D gene. The CDR3 extends over 13 amino acids. CDR1 is SGHAT and CDR2 is FQNNGV in the germline V gene. The CDR3 DNA is TGTACCAGCAGCTTAGATAGGAGTGGTGGCTACACCTTC. As protein: CTSSLDRSGGYTF. Supplemented by reference TRBV11-2 and TRBJ1-2, the full variable domain reads EAGVAQSPRYKIIEKRQSVAFWCNPISGHATLYWYQQILGQGPKLLIQFQNNGVVDDSQLPKDRFSAERLKGVDSTLKIQPAKLEDSAVYLCTSSLDRSGGYTFGSGTRLTVV.

The V call is TRBV6-5, the J call TRBJ1-2; weak D call: TRBD1 (6 bases). Germline V CDR1 and CDR2: MNHEY, SVGAGI. The CDR3 has 14 residues. V gave up 3 bases and J gave up 10 bases, with 18 bases separating them. CDR3 loop: CASSYFGGLIDYTF. CDR3 nucleotides: TGTGCCAGCAGTTATTTTGGGGGGCTGATTGACTACACCTTC.

As to this clonotype: A junction boundary mismatches the germline segment, possibly from a read error. V is TRBV5-4 and J is TRBJ2-7; TRBD2 matches 8 bases. The germline V gene has CDR1 SGHNT and CDR2 YYREEE (reference sequence). CDR3 length: 13 residues. The CDR3 nucleotides are TGTGCCAGCAGTTCAATCGGGAGGGCCGAGAAGTACTTC. Residues: CASSSIGRAEKYF. Using reference TRBV5-4 and TRBJ2-7 for the parts outside the CDR3, the full variable domain is ETGVTQSPTHLIKTRGQQVTLRCSSQSGHNTVSWYQQALGQGPQFIFQYYREEENGRGNFPPRFSGLQFPNYSSELNVNALELDDSALYLCASSSIGRAEKYFGPGTRLTVT.

The chain joins TRBV29-1 to TRBJ1-2; D is unclear. This CDR3 spans 16 amino acids. The V end was cut by 4 bases, the J end by 6 bases, with 24 bases between. Germline CDR1 SQVTM, CDR2 ANQGSEA. The CDR3 here is CSVVSYLSSGEDGYTF. DNA of the CDR3: TGCAGCGTTGTCTCCTATCTATCATCGGGAGAAGATGGCTACACCTTC.

Remarks on this clonotype: A junction end diverges from the germline sequence, so it may reflect a read error. This chain uses TRBV6-2 or TRBV6-3 with TRBJ2-7; 7 bases fit TRBD1. CDR1 is MNHEY, CDR2 SVGEGT, per germline. CDR3 length: 15 residues. The CDR3 loop is CTSCLDRVKDYEQYF. In DNA, the CDR3 is TGTACCAGCTGTCTAGACAGGGTAAAAGACTACGAGCAGTACTTC.

On this clonotype itself: This may be a read error: a much more frequent sequence differs by one nucleotide. Since no conserved phenylalanine or tryptophan closes the CDR3, a read error is the likely cause. The J gene is TRBJ2-2, the V gene TRBV6-5; D not resolved. Germline V CDR1 and CDR2: MNHEY, SVGAGI. V was clipped by 6 bases and J by 5 bases, with 10 bases between them. The CDR3 loop spans 13 amino acids. Here the CDR3 reads CASRSMGTGELFS. The CDR3 bases are TGTGCCAGCAGATCCATGGGGACCGGGGAGCTGTTTTCT.

This clonotype was seen only once. The CDR3 end shows no conserved phenylalanine or tryptophan, and so a read error is likely. This chain connects TRBV10-3 to TRBJ2-7, with 7 nucleotides matching TRBD1. Germline V gene lookup returns CDR1 ENHRY and CDR2 SYGVKD. J gave up 1 base and V 7 bases, and 7 bases lay outside the gene matches. There are 14 residues in the CDR3. The CDR3 DNA reads TGTGCCATCAAGACAAGACAGGGTTCCTACGAGCAGTACCTC. Protein product: CAIKTRQGSYEQYL.

Only a few counts were recorded for this clonotype. The chain joins TRBV11-2 to TRBJ1-2, with D unresolved. The germline V gene encodes CDR1 SGHAT and CDR2 FQNNGV. The V gene lost 8 bases and the J gene lost 2 bases, with 9 bases spanning the gap. CDR3 length: 12 amino acids. Written as DNA, the CDR3 is TGTGCCAGCGCCGGACGGAACTATGGCTACACCTTC. It translates to CASAGRNYGYTF.

Comment on this clonotype: A read error may produce the germline difference seen at one junction end. This rearrangement joins TRBV11-2 to TRBJ2-3; 16 bases line up with TRBD2. CDR3 length equals 19 residues. Germline V gene data show CDR1 as SGHAT and CDR2 as FQNNGV. CDR3 protein: CTSSRGLAGGPRLTDTQYF. The CDR3 DNA sequence: TGTACCAGCAGCCGGGGACTAGCGGGGGGGCCTCGACTCACAGATACGCAGTATTTT.

Concerning this clonotype itself: The junction does not match germline at one end; this may be a read error. DNA of the CDR3: TGTACCAGCAGCCCCCAAGGGCAGTGTAATGAGCAGTTCTTC. It translates to CTSSPQGQCNEQFF. The chain recombines TRBV11-2 with TRBJ2-1; D is undetermined. CDR3 length equals 14 residues. From germline, CDR1 is SGHAT and CDR2 FQNNGV.

The V gene is TRBV7-9, the J gene TRBJ1-2, with D perhaps matching TRBD1 (5 bases). V was trimmed by 5 bases and J by 1 base, leaving 8 bases between them. CDR3 length equals 13 residues. Germline lookup yields CDR1 SEHNR and CDR2 FQNEAQ (reference sequence). CDR3 DNA: TGTGCCAGCAGCGTGGGGGTTAACTATGGCTACACCTTC. Translated: CASSVGVNYGYTF.

The chain uses TRBV6-1 and TRBJ2-1, with D possibly called TRBD1 or TRBD2 (6 bases each). The V end lost 4 bases, the J end lost 8 bases, and 15 bases lay between the germline ends. Germline V gene data show CDR1 as MNHNS and CDR2 as SASEGT. CDR3 length: 14 amino acids. The CDR3 DNA is TGTGCCAGCAGTGTGGCAGGGGACTTGGATGAGCAGTTCTTC. This codes for CASSVAGDLDEQFF.

About this clonotype itself: Being one base from a much bigger clone, this may be a read error. The chain links TRBV5-1 to TRBJ1-1; TRBD1 matches 7 bases. V shed 4 bases and J 4 bases; nucleotides not matched to a gene: 7. Germline CDR1 reads SGHRS; CDR2 reads YFSETQ. The CDR3 is 14 residues long. The CDR3, as DNA: TGCGCCAGCAGCAGTGGGACAGAGATCACTGAAGCTTTCTTT. Translated, it gives CASSSGTEITEAFF. The complete variable domain, with remaining parts taken from reference TRBV5-1 and TRBJ1-1, reads KAGVTQTPRYLIKTRGQQVTLSCSPISGHRSVSWYQQTPGQGLQFLFEYFSETQRNKGNFPGRFSGRQFSNSRSEMNVSTLELGDSALYLCASSSGTEITEAFFGQGTRLTVV.

Comments on this clonotype: This may stem from a read error, because a much larger clone lies one nucleotide away. V gene TRBV5-1 combines with J gene TRBJ1-2, with TRBD1 matching over 7 bases. The CDR3 is 15 amino acids. The V and J ends lost 4 bases and 7 bases, in that order; junction bases with no gene match: 13. Germline assignment: CDR1 SGHRS and CDR2 YFSETQ. The CDR3 spells CASSGDSRPGCGYTF. The CDR3 DNA sequence: TGCGCCAGCAGCGGGGACAGTCGACCCGGCTGTGGCTACACCTTC.

The chain carries TRBV7-3 and TRBJ2-1; D is perhaps TRBD2 (7 bases). This CDR3 comprises 15 residues. Deletions cut 0 bases from V and 5 bases from J, with 11 bases between. Looked up from germline, CDR1 is SGHTA and CDR2 is FQGTGA. The CDR3: CASSLTGGLNNEQFF. The CDR3 DNA follows: TGTGCCAGCAGCTTAACGGGGGGGCTCAACAATGAGCAGTTCTTC. The full variable domain, completed using reference TRBV7-3 and TRBJ2-1, is GAGVSQTPSNKVTEKGKYVELRCDPISGHTALYWYRQSLGQGPEFLIYFQGTGAADDSGLPNDRFFAVRPEGSVSTLKIQRTERGDSAVYLCASSLTGGLNNEQFFGPGTRLTVL.

The V and J genes are TRBV7-8 and TRBJ1-2; a possible D gene is TRBD1 (5 bases). V was clipped by 4 bases and J by 2 bases, with 14 bases between them. The germline CDR1 and CDR2 sequences are SGHVS and FQNEAQ. The CDR3 length is 15 residues. CDR3 coding DNA: TGTGCCAGCAGCTACCTAGGGGACCGAAACTATGGCTACACCTTC. It encodes CASSYLGDRNYGYTF. The full variable domain, completed using reference TRBV7-8 and TRBJ1-2, is GAGVSQSPRYKVAKRGQDVALRCDPISGHVSLFWYQQALGQGPEFLTYFQNEAQLDKSGLPSDRFFAERPEGSVSTLKIQRTQQEDSAVYLCASSYLGDRNYGYTFGSGTRLTVV.

This chain's CDR3 is CASTRLEIRTDTQYF. The DNA of the CDR3 is TGTGCCAGCACCCGTCTGGAAATAAGGACAGATACGCAGTATTTT. The rearrangement links TRBV11-3 to TRBJ2-3; no reliable D call. Germline-derived CDR1 and CDR2 are SGHNT and YENEEA. The V end lost 7 bases, the J end lost 3 bases, and 17 bases lay between the germline ends. There are 15 residues in the CDR3.

The count of this clonotype is one. Compared with germline, one end of the junction differs, possibly owing to a read error. The rearrangement uses TRBV4-1 and TRBJ2-7, with a weak D call TRBD2 (5 bases). The CDR3 spans 15 residues. CDR1 MGHRA and CDR2 YSYEKL come from the germline V gene. The CDR3 DNA reads TGCGCCAGCAGCCACATGGGAGACATAACCTACGAGCGGTACTTC. This codes for CASSHMGDITYERYF.

The V call is TRBV5-6, the J call TRBJ1-2, with D possibly being TRBD1 (5 bases). Trimming took off 0 bases at V and 14 bases at J, with 20 bases between the two ends. This CDR3 contains 14 residues. The germline gives CDR1 SGHDT, CDR2 YYEEEE. CDR3 protein: CASSLEVQGSGQTF. The CDR3 DNA follows: TGTGCCAGCAGCTTGGAGGTCCAGGGAAGTGGCCAGACCTTC.

To note about this clonotype: Mismatch with germline at one junction end may stem from a read error. The chain uses TRBV11-1 and TRBJ1-2; no clear D. Germline V gene sequence: CDR1 SGHAT, CDR2 FQDESV (reference sequence). The CDR3 loop spans 12 amino acids. DNA of the CDR3: TGTGTCAGCACCTTATATAGATATGACTACACCTTC. It yields the protein CVSTLYRYDYTF.

Remarks on this clonotype: The conserved phenylalanine or tryptophan normally closing the CDR3 is absent here, so this likely arose from a read error. The DNA is left out, because the CDR3 cannot be placed on it with certainty; the CDR3 is given as TCRdb lists it. The CDR3 loop reads CASTRREVSTGTKYL. The gene calls are TRBV11-3 and TRBJ2-3; the table assigns TRBD1, which was not confirmed against the DNA. The CDR3 length is 15 residues, termini included. The V gene's germline CDR1 is SGHNT and CDR2 YENEEA.

As regards this clonotype: This CDR3 is missing its conserved last phenylalanine or tryptophan, likely due to a read error. The DNA is omitted, as the CDR3 cannot be located on it reliably, and the CDR3 follows TCRdb's listing. The gene calls are TRBV11-3 and TRBJ2-1; the table's D call, TRBD1, was not checked against the DNA. Germline assignment: CDR1 SGHNT and CDR2 YENEEA. The length of the CDR3 is 16 amino acids, counting both ends. The CDR3 reads CASSLYPTGGRGEQFS.